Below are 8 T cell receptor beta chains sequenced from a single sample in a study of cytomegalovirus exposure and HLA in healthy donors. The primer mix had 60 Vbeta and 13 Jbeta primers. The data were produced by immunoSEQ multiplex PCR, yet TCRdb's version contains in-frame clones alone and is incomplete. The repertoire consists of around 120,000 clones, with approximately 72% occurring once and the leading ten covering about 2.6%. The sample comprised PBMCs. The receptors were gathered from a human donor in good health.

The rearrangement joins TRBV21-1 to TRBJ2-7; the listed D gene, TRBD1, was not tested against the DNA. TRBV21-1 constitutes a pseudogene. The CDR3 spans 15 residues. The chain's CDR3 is CASRSRGRGNYEQYF. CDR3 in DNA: TGTGCCAGCCGCTCCCGGGGCAGGGGAAACTACGAGCAGTACTTC.

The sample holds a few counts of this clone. CDR3 sequence (DNA): TGTGCCTGGAGTTGGACAGGGTTCTATCAGCCCCAGCATTTT. It translates to CAWSWTGFYQPQHF. V gene TRBV30 combines with J gene TRBJ1-5; 8 positions agree with TRBD1. The J segment lost 5 bases and the V segment lost 2 bases, leaving 5 bases of the junction unmatched. Germline assignment: CDR1 GTSNPN and CDR2 SVGIG (reference sequence). The CDR3 is made up of 14 amino acids.

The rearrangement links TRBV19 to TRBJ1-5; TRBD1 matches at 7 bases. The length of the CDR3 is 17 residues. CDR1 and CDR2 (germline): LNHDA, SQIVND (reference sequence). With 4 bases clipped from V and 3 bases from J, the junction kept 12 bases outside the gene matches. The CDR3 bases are TGTGCCAGTAGTAGAACCCTGGGACAGCCTATCAATCAGCCCCAGCATTTT. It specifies CASSRTLGQPINQPQHF.

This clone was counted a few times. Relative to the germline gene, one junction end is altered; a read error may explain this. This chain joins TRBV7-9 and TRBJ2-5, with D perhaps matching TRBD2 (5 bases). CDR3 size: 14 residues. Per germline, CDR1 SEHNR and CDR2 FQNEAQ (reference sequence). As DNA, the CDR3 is TGTTCCAGCAGCTTAGGACTGATCCAAGAGACCCAGTACTTC. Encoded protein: CSSSLGLIQETQYF.

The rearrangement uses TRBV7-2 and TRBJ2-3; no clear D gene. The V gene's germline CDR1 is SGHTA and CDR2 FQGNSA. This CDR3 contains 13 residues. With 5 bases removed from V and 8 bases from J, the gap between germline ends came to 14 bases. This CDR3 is CASSLPLDGTQYF. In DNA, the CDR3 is TGTGCCAGCAGCCTCCCGTTAGATGGTACGCAGTATTTT.

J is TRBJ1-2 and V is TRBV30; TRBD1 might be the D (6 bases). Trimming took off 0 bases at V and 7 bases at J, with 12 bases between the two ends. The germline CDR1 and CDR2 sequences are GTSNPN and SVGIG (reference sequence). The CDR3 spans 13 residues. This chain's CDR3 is CAWSVRGGLGYTF. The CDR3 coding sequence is TGTGCCTGGAGTGTAAGAGGGGGTCTTGGCTACACCTTC.

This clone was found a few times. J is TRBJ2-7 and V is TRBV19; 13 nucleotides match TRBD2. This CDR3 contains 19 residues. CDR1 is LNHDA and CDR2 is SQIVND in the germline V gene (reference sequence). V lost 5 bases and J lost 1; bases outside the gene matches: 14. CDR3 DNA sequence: TGTGCCAGTAGTGCACGGAACTCCGGGACTAGCGGGGCATCCTACGAGCAGTACTTC. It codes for CASSARNSGTSGASYEQYF.

For the CDR3, the DNA is TGTGCCAGCAGCCAGGACAGGGGGCGATACTACGAGCAGTACTTC. Its translation: CASSQDRGRYYEQYF. The chain recombines TRBV2 with TRBJ2-7; 11 bases match TRBD1. The germline V gene has CDR1 SNHLY and CDR2 FYNNEI. This CDR3 comprises 15 residues. J lost 3 bases, V lost 6 bases, and 7 bases had no gene match.